This TCR beta chain was identified during a study of blood T cell repertoires in COVID-19. Study in general: Samples of COVID-19 (acute and convalescent) were obtained from the United States, Italy and Spain. T cells, B-cell-depleted T cells, or PBMCs supplied cDNA or gDNA.

This CDR3 spans 14 amino acids. Germline loops: CDR1 MNHEY, CDR2 SMNVEV (reference sequence). V shed 6 bases and J shed 4 bases, with 16 bases lying between them. In the original workflow: Estimated nucleated cell counts came from reference gene primer amplification. Clones were sequenced by immunoSEQ multiplex PCR, and TCRdb holds only the in-frame ones, with some missing. The DNA was the basis for D and trimming; V, J and clone size are from that table. The data show fewer than 500,000 clones, about four fifths seen once. Sequenced material: peripheral blood. The TCR comes from a human donor with acute or convalescent COVID-19. The donor label of this sample is uncertain. The gene calls are TRBV27 and TRBJ2-7, with D maybe TRBD2 (5 bases). CDR3 sequence (DNA): TGTGCCAGCAGCGTGGGAGCGGCCTTTTACGAGCAGTACTTC. Its protein is CASSVGAAFYEQYF.